These 25 T cell receptor beta chains were sequenced from one sample in a study of T-cell reconstitution after alpha-beta-depleted transplantation in children. The TCRbeta library incorporated unique molecular identifiers. TCRdb fed the PCR reads into MiXCR, producing one record per CDR3 protein. Of about 610,000 distinct CDR3 sequences listed, over 9.5% are singletons. The material sequenced was PBMCs from the stem cell graft donor, taken from the stem cell graft. The receptors here all came from a human donor who donated a stem cell graft to a child with acute myeloid leukemia.

This clonotype was seen only a few times. V is TRBV15 and J is TRBJ2-3, with TRBD2 identical over 11 bases. V trimming: 4 bases; J trimming: 2 bases; junction bases outside the gene matches: 11. The V gene's germline CDR1 is LNHNV and CDR2 YYDKDF (reference sequence). There are 18 residues in the CDR3. For the CDR3, the DNA is TGTGCCACCAGCATTTCCCCTCTGACTAGCGGGGCCACAGATACGCAGTATTTT. The encoded protein is CATSISPLTSGATDTQYF.

In the case of this clonotype: A much larger clone lies one base from this, so it may be a read error. V is TRBV7-2 and J is TRBJ2-1; TRBD1 might be the D (5 bases). Trimming left V 5 bases short and J 7 bases short, with 21 bases between. The CDR3 runs 16 residues. Germline V gene sequence: CDR1 SGHTA, CDR2 FQGNSA. Written as DNA, the CDR3 is TGTGCCAGCAGCCCCCTCCAGGGATTCATTAAGAATGAGCAGTTCTTC. Residues: CASSPLQGFIKNEQFF.

A few counts support this clonotype. The chain employs TRBV20-1 and TRBJ1-2; D is ambiguous. Germline V lookup: CDR1 DFQATT, CDR2 SNEGSKA (reference sequence). The CDR3 is 13 amino acids. V shed 4 bases and J shed 0 bases, with 9 bases lying between them. The DNA of the CDR3 is TGCAGTGCTATCCAGGAAGCTAACTATGGCTACACCTTC. Its protein product is CSAIQEANYGYTF.

The chain carries TRBV12-3 or TRBV12-4 and TRBJ2-7, with 7 bases matching TRBD1. V shed 6 bases, J shed 3 bases, and the junction held 5 bases outside the gene matches. The CDR3 is 13 amino acids. CDR3 amino acids: CASRGTANYEQYF. CDR3 nucleotide sequence: TGTGCCAGCAGGGGGACAGCCAACTACGAGCAGTACTTC.

The chain recombines TRBV4-1 with TRBJ2-5; 10 nucleotides align to TRBD1. Germline CDR1 and CDR2: MGHRA and YSYEKL. CDR3 length equals 15 residues. Trimming cost V 3 bases and J 5 bases; bases outside gene matches: 6. CDR3 protein: CASSQVPDRGETQYF. CDR3 DNA: TGCGCCAGCAGCCAGGTACCGGACAGGGGGGAGACCCAGTACTTC.

This clonotype came up many times. The CDR3 sequence: CSVEDLQGDGELFF. DNA for the CDR3: TGCAGCGTTGAAGATCTTCAGGGCGACGGGGAGCTGTTTTTT. This chain connects TRBV29-1 to TRBJ2-2, with D possibly matching TRBD1 (5 bases). Germline CDR1 is SQVTM and CDR2 is ANQGSEA. CDR3 length equals 14 residues. Trimming took 0 bases from V and 7 from J, leaving 12 bases between them.

The chain joins TRBV12-3 or TRBV12-4 to TRBJ1-2; perhaps TRBD1 as D (5 bases). The CDR3 is 12 residues long. Trimming removed 6 bases at V and 8 bases at J, with 13 bases between. This CDR3 is CASSPDTSGYTF. The CDR3, as DNA: TGTGCCAGCAGCCCGGACACATCCGGCTACACCTTC.

Only a few counts were recorded for this clonotype. This chain joins TRBV19 and TRBJ2-2, with unresolved D. V shed 4 bases and J shed 0 bases, with 9 bases lying between them. Germline V gene sequence: CDR1 LNHDA, CDR2 SQIVND (reference sequence). This CDR3 comprises 15 residues. The CDR3 coding sequence is TGTGCCAGTAGTAAACAGCTCGCGAACACCGGGGAGCTGTTTTTT. As protein: CASSKQLANTGELFF. The full variable domain, rest sourced from reference TRBV19 and TRBJ2-2, is DGGITQSPKYLFRKEGQNVTLSCEQNLNHDAMYWYRQDPGQGLRLIYYSQIVNDFQKGDIAEGYSVSREKKESFPLTVTSAQKNPTAFYLCASSKQLANTGELFFGEGSRLTVL.

The CDR3 DNA reads TGTGCCAGCAGCCTGGGACAGGACAGCTCACCCCTCCACTTT. Protein sequence: CASSLGQDSSPLHF. The chain links TRBV7-9 to TRBJ1-6, with 8 bases that match TRBD1. The CDR3 sequence is 14 residues long. V gave up 5 bases and J gave up 10 bases; unmatched junction bases: 7. Germline lookup yields CDR1 SEHNR and CDR2 FQNEAQ (reference sequence).

The rearrangement links TRBV5-1 to TRBJ2-1, with D perhaps matching TRBD1 or TRBD2 (6 bases each). CDR3 length: 13 residues. Trimming stripped 4 bases from V and 15 bases from J, with 20 bases between. The germline gives CDR1 SGHRS, CDR2 YFSETQ. CDR3 region: CASSPEGGPRGFF. The CDR3 DNA follows: TGCGCCAGCAGCCCCGAGGGGGGACCTCGGGGGTTCTTC.

This clonotype was observed at least ten times. This chain links TRBV24-1 with TRBJ2-1; possible D gene TRBD2, 6 bases. CDR1 KGHDR and CDR2 SFDVKD come from the germline V gene. V was clipped by 1 base and J by 7 bases, with 16 bases between them. This CDR3 is built from 16 residues. This CDR3 reads CATSDFRGGTVNEQFF. CDR3 in DNA: TGTGCCACCAGTGATTTCAGAGGCGGGACGGTGAATGAGCAGTTCTTC.

The rearrangement joins TRBV6-2 or TRBV6-3 to TRBJ2-7, with D possibly matching TRBD2 (6 bases). CDR3 size: 16 residues. Trimming left V 0 bases short and J 5 bases short, with 17 bases between. Looked up from germline, CDR1 is MNHEY and CDR2 is SVGEGT. CDR3 protein: CASSYSPGGVRNEQYF. The DNA for the CDR3 is TGTGCCAGCAGTTACTCCCCCGGGGGAGTTCGGAACGAGCAGTACTTC.

This sequence joins TRBV5-1 and TRBJ2-7; TRBD2 matches at 7 bases. Germline V CDR1 and CDR2: SGHRS, YFSETQ. The V and J ends lost 5 bases and 7 bases, in that order; junction bases with no gene match: 12. CDR3 length: 14 residues. The CDR3 region has the DNA TGCGCCAGCAGAAATGGACGGGAGGTGGGGGAGCAGTACTTC. Translated, it gives CASRNGREVGEQYF. Complete variable domain (other parts from reference TRBV5-1 and TRBJ2-7): KAGVTQTPRYLIKTRGQQVTLSCSPISGHRSVSWYQQTPGQGLQFLFEYFSETQRNKGNFPGRFSGRQFSNSRSEMNVSTLELGDSALYLCASRNGREVGEQYFGPGTRLTVT.

A few counts support this clonotype. The chain carries TRBV20-1 and TRBJ1-1; D might be TRBD1 (6 bases). This CDR3 contains 16 residues. The V and J ends lost 1 base and 5 bases respectively, with 20 bases between them. In germline, CDR1 is DFQATT, CDR2 SNEGSKA (reference sequence). The CDR3 reads CSARVLGGGRKTEAFF. The CDR3 DNA reads TGCAGTGCTAGAGTTCTAGGGGGGGGCAGGAAAACTGAAGCTTTCTTT.

This chain uses TRBV29-1 with TRBJ2-7, with D unresolved. Germline-derived CDR1 and CDR2 are SQVTM and ANQGSEA. Trimming took 4 bases from V and 0 from J, leaving 7 bases between them. This CDR3 region has 12 residues. The CDR3 DNA is TGCAGCGTTGCGTCTAGCTCCTACGAGCAGTACTTC. Translated, it gives CSVASSSYEQYF.

Only a few counts were recorded for this clonotype. This rearrangement joins TRBV7-3 to TRBJ2-3; D is possibly TRBD2 (6 bases). The CDR3 is 14 amino acids. The V end was cut by 5 bases, the J end by 2 bases, with 11 bases between. Germline assignment: CDR1 SGHTA and CDR2 FQGTGA. The DNA of the CDR3 is TGTGCCAGCAGCCCCGGGAGTAACACAGATACGCAGTATTTT. Translated: CASSPGSNTDTQYF.

A word on this clonotype: One end of the junction is discordant with germline, which a read error may explain. The chain joins TRBV28 to TRBJ2-7, with a possible D match to TRBD2 (6 bases). This CDR3 is 14 amino acids long. Germline assignment: CDR1 MDHEN and CDR2 SYDVKM. The DNA of the CDR3 is TGTGCCAGCAGTTTAAACGGGTCCCCGGGGGTTCTCACGTTC. This codes for CASSLNGSPGVLTF.

The chain couples TRBV11-2 to TRBJ2-5, with TRBD2 identical over 8 bases. Germline V gives CDR1 SGHAT, CDR2 FQNNGV. V trimming: 0 bases; J trimming: 7 bases; junction bases outside the gene matches: 16. The CDR3 spans 18 residues. The CDR3 nucleotides read TGTGCCAGCAGCTTAGAGGCCCTAGCGGGTCCCGTGGTCGGGACCCAGTACTTC. Translation gives CASSLEALAGPVVGTQYF.

This clonotype was seen a few times. The CDR3 DNA sequence: TGTGCCAGCAGTACGACCACAGGGGTCAATCAGCCCCAGCATTTT. This gives the protein CASSTTTGVNQPQHF. The V gene is TRBV12-3 or TRBV12-4, the J gene TRBJ1-5, with 7 nucleotides matching TRBD1. The CDR3 runs to 15 residues. With 5 bases clipped from V and 3 bases from J, the junction kept 7 bases outside the gene matches.

The V call is TRBV21-1, the J call TRBJ1-4; the table's D call of TRBD1 was not tested on the DNA. TRBV21-1 is a listed pseudogene. The CDR3 loop spans 15 amino acids. The chain's CDR3 is CASSSWTESNEKLFF. The CDR3 nucleotides are TGTGCCAGCAGTTCTTGGACAGAGTCTAATGAAAAACTGTTTTTT.

This clonotype was picked up many times. The V and J genes are TRBV29-1 and TRBJ2-3, with no clear D. The CDR3 is 10 amino acids. Germline V gives CDR1 SQVTM, CDR2 ANQGSEA. The DNA for the CDR3 is TGCAGTGGGGGCACAGATACGCAGTATTTT. Translating it yields CSGGTDTQYF.

Only a few counts were recorded for this clonotype. The chain links TRBV7-6 to TRBJ2-1, with a weak D call TRBD1 (5 bases). CDR3 length: 14 residues. V was trimmed by 1 base and J by 10 bases, leaving 14 bases between them. Germline V gives CDR1 SGHVS, CDR2 FNYEAQ. The chain's CDR3 is CASSLEGHRNEQFF. The CDR3, as DNA: TGTGCCAGCAGCTTAGAGGGCCACAGGAACGAGCAGTTCTTC. Variable domain in full (rest from reference TRBV7-6 and TRBJ2-1): GAGVSQSPRYKVTKRGQDVALRCDPISGHVSLYWYRQALGQGPEFLTYFNYEAQQDKSGLPNDRFSAERPEGSISTLTIQRTEQRDSAMYRCASSLEGHRNEQFFGPGTRLTVL.

This clonotype was recorded at least ten times. This chain connects TRBV19 to TRBJ1-5; TRBD1 aligns across 8 bases. CDR3 length equals 17 residues. V shed 0 bases and J 5 bases; nucleotides not matched to a gene: 9. CDR1 is LNHDA and CDR2 is SQIVND in the germline V gene (reference sequence). CDR3 residues: CASSIDQGAREDQPQHF. CDR3 DNA: TGTGCCAGTAGTATAGATCAGGGGGCCCGGGAAGATCAGCCCCAGCATTTT.

This clonotype was detected many times. The genes are TRBV6-2 or TRBV6-3 and TRBJ2-2; 11 bases are a match to TRBD2. There are 15 residues in the CDR3. Germline CDR1 is MNHEY and CDR2 is SVGEGT. The V gene end was trimmed by 5 bases and the J gene end by 6 bases; junction bases not matched to a gene: 5. This CDR3 is CASSKGTSGSGELFF. The CDR3 DNA reads as TGTGCCAGCAGTAAGGGGACTAGCGGTTCCGGGGAGCTGTTTTTT.

V and J are TRBV11-2 and TRBJ2-3; D is possibly TRBD2 (6 bases). The CDR3 consists of 14 residues. CDR1 SGHAT and CDR2 FQNNGV come from the germline V gene. With 2 bases removed from V and 5 bases from J, the gap between germline ends came to 11 bases. The CDR3: CASSLRGTGDTQYF. The CDR3 bases are TGTGCCAGCAGCTTACGCGGGACCGGAGATACGCAGTATTTT.